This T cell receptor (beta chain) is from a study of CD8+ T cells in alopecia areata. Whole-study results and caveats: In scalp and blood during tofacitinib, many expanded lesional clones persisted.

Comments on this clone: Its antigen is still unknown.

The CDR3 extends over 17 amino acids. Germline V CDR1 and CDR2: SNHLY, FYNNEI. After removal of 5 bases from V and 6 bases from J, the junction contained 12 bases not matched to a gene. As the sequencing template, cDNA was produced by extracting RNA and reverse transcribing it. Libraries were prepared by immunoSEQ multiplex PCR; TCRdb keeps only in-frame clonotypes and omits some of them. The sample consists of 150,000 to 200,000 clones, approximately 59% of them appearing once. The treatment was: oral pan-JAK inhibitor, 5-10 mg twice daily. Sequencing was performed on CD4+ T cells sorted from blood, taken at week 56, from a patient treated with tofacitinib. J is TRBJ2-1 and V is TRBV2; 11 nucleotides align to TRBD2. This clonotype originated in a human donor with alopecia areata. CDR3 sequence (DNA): TGTGCCAGCAGTCCCCGCCTGGCTAGCGGGGGGCTCAATGAGCAGTTCTTC. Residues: CASSPRLASGGLNEQFF. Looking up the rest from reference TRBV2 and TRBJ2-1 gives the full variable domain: EPEVTQTPSHQVTQMGQEVILRCVPISNHLYFYWYRQILGQKVEFLVSFYNNEISEKSEIFDDQFSVERPDGSNFTLKIRSTKLEDSAMYFCASSPRLASGGLNEQFFGPGTRLTVL.